The clone carrying this T cell receptor beta chain was detected only a few times. Its antigen is unidentified. This sample was included in a study of beta chain features in type 1 diabetes. The study, taken as a whole, reports: Cells with high TCR expression could be over-represented by cDNA sequencing. TCRB CDR3s were moderately but significantly shorter in Type 1 diabetes patients in all four CD4+ subsets.

Reverse transcription of all isolated RNA meant that expressed TCRB transcripts were sequenced. Method: immunoSEQ multiplex PCR; TCRdb's copy keeps in-frame clones and lacks some. The table shows 620,000 or so clones, with about a sixth occurring only once. Germline assignment: CDR1 SGHVS and CDR2 FQNEAQ. The CDR3 extends over 17 amino acids. The J segment lost 4 bases and the V segment lost 1 base, leaving 10 bases of the junction unmatched. The sample was naive CD4+ T cells from blood. The TCR sequence derives from a man in his late teens or twenties in good health. The J gene is TRBJ2-1, the V gene TRBV7-8, with 7 bases that match TRBD2. CDR3 region: CASSLVSRAGLYNEQFF. The CDR3 DNA sequence: TGTGCCAGCAGCTTAGTGAGTAGAGCGGGGCTTTACAATGAGCAGTTCTTC.